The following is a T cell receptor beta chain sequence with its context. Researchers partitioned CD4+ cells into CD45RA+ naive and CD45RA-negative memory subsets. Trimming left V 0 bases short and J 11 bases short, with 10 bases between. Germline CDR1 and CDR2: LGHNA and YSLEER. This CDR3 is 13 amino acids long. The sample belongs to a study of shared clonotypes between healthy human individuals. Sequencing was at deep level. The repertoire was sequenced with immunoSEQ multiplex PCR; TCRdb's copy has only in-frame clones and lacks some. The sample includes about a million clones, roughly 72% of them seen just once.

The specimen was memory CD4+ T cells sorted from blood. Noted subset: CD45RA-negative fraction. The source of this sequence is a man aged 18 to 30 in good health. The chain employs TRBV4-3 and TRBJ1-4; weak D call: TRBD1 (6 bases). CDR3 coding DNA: TGCGCCAGCAGCCAAGAGGAAGGGGGGAAACTGTTTTTT. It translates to CASSQEEGGKLFF.